This T cell receptor beta chain emerged from a study of robustness of blood B and T cell sequencing (dated by TCRdb to 2017 to 2018). For the study in its entirety: The goal of the study was to find out how much peripheral blood is required to reliably describe the TCRbeta and IgG repertoires of an individual. TCRbeta and IgG repertoires were quantified in each of the approximately nine independently drawn blood samples. Two replicate TCRbeta cDNA libraries were prepared from one shared RNA pool from a single 10 ml draw, serving as technical replicates.

V is shortened by 5 bases, J by 3 bases, and the region joining them spans 11 bases. The CDR3 covers 14 residues, taking in both the cysteine and the phenylalanine. Of all the DNA, just the CDR3 is kept, 42 bases in frame from base 1. The germline V gene (reference sequence) gives CDR1 as LNHNV and CDR2 as YYDKDF. The study at large found these results: The 1,000 most abundant TCRbeta clonotypes from the pooled draws were detected in every single 10 ml sample. Because EDTA tubes had to be fractionated immediately, the use of EDTA tubes in multi-site collections was limited. Overlap of rare TCRbeta clonotypes did not improve with pooling tubes, implying much larger blood volumes would be needed to capture them. When technical replicate libraries were compared, 90% to 95% of the top 10,000 TCRbeta clonotypes in one library also turned up in the other. TCRbeta rarefaction curves did not fully plateau, suggesting under-sequencing or many low-abundance clonotypes. Evidence of cross-contamination, likely caused by batch processing, was seen in one pair of TCRbeta libraries, and the UMI-sequence pairs shared between the two libraries were removed. Combining 3 or 4 tubes (roughly 29-45 ml blood) brought coverage of the top 10,000 TCRbeta clonotypes close to saturation.

Notes on this clonotype: This receptor's antigen is unknown. No base quality information exists; no much larger clone differs at one position.

TCRbeta repertoires were quantified from mRNA rather than genomic DNA, which captures expressed receptors. Buffy coat leukocytes were collected into Trizol, and RNA was extracted with the Direct-zol RNA MiniPrep Plus kit without cell sorting. To separate plasma, buffy coat and red blood cells, the EDTA blood tubes were centrifuged right away at 4 degrees C. Libraries came from PCR. Sequencing relied on an Illumina MiSeq. cDNA was made using SMARTScribe reverse transcriptase and a 5' template-switch oligo that added a universal priming site. The template-switch oligo carried a 12-nucleotide random unique molecular identifier (UMI) that tagged each cDNA molecule. During reverse transcription, TCRbeta transcripts were targeted using chain-specific reverse primers. Uracil DNA glycosylase treatment was used to remove residual template-switch adapters, and a Qiagen MinElute kit was used to purify the cDNA. For the first PCR, KAPA HiFi HotStart ReadyMix was used for 20 to 25 cycles, with amplification split across four 50 ul reactions containing step-out primers. Before any further amplification, the products of the first-round PCR were gel-purified. Illumina Nextera adapters were attached in a second roughly 8-cycle PCR, after which libraries were purified and pooled. The UMI barcode for each TCRbeta molecule was captured by a 50-nucleotide 5' read. On the study's bioinformatics: The MIGEC toolkit was used to group reads by UMI into consensus reads. PEAR was used to merge forward and reverse consensus reads, producing the final reads. Identical UMI-sequence pairs found in more than one library were treated as cross-sample contamination and removed by a custom decontamination script. MIGMAP, a wrapper around IgBLAST, was used for V(D)J assignment and CDR3 extraction. TCR clonotypes were defined by identical V gene, J gene and CDR3 amino acid sequence; CDR1 and CDR2 were not sequenced. TCRdb reran the public reads through fastp at Q25 and MiXCR, keeping productive beta chains. Rows with a matching CDR3 protein are joined into one entry that keeps the most common DNA and genes. The authors' filters were not applied to this entry. The sample table holds more than 3,000 distinct CDR3 sequences, of which 45% to 60% were seen once. Of the sample, around 25% is held by the ten largest clones.

The chain joins TRBV15 to TRBJ1-5, and perhaps TRBD1 as D gene, on 5 matching bases. The source of this sequence is a human donor in good health. The sample was peripheral blood. The CDR3 region reads CATSRDGHNQPQHF. In nucleotides, the sequence is TGTGCCACCAGCCGGGACGGCCACAATCAGCCCCAGCATTTT.